This entry features one TCR beta chain sequence. The data belong to a study of technical replicates of blood from a few donors. The CDR3 has 14 amino acids. Germline-derived CDR1 and CDR2 are MNHEY and SVGAGI. Trimming removed 6 bases at V and 7 bases at J, with 16 bases between. Clones were sequenced by immunoSEQ multiplex PCR, and TCRdb holds only the in-frame ones, with some missing. The sample has approximately 66,000 clones, 70% to 90% seen once. Sample: PBMCs. The J gene is TRBJ2-1, the V gene TRBV6-5, with D possibly matching TRBD2 (7 bases). This clonotype was sampled from a human donor in good health. Some clones in this sample may be carry-over from other donors' samples. CDR3 loop: CASSPGGLLNEQFF. The CDR3 DNA follows: TGTGCCAGCAGCCCCGGGGGGCTATTGAATGAGCAGTTCTTC.